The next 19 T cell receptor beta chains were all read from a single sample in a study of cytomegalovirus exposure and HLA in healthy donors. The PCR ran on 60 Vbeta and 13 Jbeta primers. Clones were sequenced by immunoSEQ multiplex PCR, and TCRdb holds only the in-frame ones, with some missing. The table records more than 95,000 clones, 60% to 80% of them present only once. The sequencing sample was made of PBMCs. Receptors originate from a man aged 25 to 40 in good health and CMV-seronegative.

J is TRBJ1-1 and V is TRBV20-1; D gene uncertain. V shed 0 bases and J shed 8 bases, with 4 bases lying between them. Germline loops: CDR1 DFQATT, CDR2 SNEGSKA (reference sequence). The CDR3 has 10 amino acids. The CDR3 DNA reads TGCAGTGCTAGAGAGGAGGAAGCTTTCTTT. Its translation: CSAREEEAFF.

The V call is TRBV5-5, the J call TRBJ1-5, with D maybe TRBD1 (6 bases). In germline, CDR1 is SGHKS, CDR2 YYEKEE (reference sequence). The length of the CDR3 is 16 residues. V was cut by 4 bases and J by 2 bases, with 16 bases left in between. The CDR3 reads CASSPGGGTGNQPQHF. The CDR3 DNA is TGTGCCAGCAGCCCCGGGGGGGGCACTGGCAATCAGCCCCAGCATTTT.

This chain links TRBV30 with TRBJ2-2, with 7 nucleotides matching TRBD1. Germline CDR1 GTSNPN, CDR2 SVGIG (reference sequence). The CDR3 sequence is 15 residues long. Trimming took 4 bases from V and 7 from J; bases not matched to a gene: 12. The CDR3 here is CAWTTGQPSVGELFF. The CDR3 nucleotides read TGTGCCTGGACGACGGGACAGCCCTCCGTCGGGGAGCTGTTTTTT.

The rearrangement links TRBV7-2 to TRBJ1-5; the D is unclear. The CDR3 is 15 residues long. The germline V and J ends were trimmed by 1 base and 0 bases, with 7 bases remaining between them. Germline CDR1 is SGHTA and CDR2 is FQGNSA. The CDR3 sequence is CASSLVGYSNQPQHF. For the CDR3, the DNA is TGTGCCAGCAGCTTAGTCGGGTATAGCAATCAGCCCCAGCATTTT. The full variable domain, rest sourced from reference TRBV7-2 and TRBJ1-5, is GAGVSQSPSNKVTEKGKDVELRCDPISGHTALYWYRQSLGQGLEFLIYFQGNSAPDKSGLPSDRFSAERTGGSVSTLTIQRTQQEDSAVYLCASSLVGYSNQPQHFGDGTRLSIL.

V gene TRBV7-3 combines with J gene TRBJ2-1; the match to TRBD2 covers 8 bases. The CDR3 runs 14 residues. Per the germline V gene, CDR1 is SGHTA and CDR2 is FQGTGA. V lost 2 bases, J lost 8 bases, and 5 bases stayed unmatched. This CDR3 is CASSLAGGNDEQFF. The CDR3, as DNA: TGTGCCAGCAGCTTAGCGGGAGGTAACGATGAGCAGTTCTTC.

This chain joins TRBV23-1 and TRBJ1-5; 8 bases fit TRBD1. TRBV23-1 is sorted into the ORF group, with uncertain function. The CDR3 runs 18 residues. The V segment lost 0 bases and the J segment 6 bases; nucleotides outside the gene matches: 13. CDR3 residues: CASSQSRGRGRSGQPQHF. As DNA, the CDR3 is TGCGCCAGCAGTCAATCGAGAGGCAGGGGGCGCTCAGGTCAGCCCCAGCATTTT.

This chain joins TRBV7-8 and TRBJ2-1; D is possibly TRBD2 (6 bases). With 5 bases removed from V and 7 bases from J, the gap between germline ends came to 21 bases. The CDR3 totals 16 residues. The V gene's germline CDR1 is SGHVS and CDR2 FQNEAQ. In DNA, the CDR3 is TGTGCCAGCAGCACCCTAGCGTCCACCGCGTGGAATGAGCAGTTCTTC. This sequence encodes CASSTLASTAWNEQFF.

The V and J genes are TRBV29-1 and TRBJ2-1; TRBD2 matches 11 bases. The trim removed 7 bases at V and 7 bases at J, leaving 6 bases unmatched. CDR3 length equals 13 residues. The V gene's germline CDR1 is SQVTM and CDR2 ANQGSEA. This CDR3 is CSGGTSGVNEQFF. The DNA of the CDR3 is TGCAGCGGCGGGACTAGCGGAGTGAATGAGCAGTTCTTC.

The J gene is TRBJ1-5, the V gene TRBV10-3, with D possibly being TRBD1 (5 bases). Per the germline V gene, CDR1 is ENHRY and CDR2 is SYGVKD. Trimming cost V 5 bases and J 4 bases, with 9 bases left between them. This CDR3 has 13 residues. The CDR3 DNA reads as TGTGCCATCAGTCAAGGGGAAAATCAGCCCCAGCATTTT. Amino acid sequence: CAISQGENQPQHF.

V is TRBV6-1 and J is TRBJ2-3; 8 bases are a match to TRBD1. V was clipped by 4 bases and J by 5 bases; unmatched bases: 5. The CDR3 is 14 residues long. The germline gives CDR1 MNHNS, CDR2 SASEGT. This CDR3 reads CASSARGLRDTQYF. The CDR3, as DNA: TGTGCCAGCAGTGCCAGGGGGCTCAGAGATACGCAGTATTTT.

CDR3 residues: CASSVQGFPGGYTF. CDR3 DNA: TGTGCCAGCAGCGTGCAAGGGTTTCCGGGGGGCTACACCTTC. The V and J genes are TRBV9 and TRBJ1-2; no definite D call. The germline CDR1 and CDR2 sequences are SGDLS and YYNGEE. Trimming removed 2 bases at V and 8 bases at J, with 16 bases between. The CDR3 contains 14 residues.

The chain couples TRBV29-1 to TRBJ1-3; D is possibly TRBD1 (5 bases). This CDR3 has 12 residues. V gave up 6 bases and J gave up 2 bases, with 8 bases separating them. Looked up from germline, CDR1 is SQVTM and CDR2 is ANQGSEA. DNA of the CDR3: TGCAGCGTGGTGACAGCTGGAAACACCATATATTTT. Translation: CSVVTAGNTIYF.

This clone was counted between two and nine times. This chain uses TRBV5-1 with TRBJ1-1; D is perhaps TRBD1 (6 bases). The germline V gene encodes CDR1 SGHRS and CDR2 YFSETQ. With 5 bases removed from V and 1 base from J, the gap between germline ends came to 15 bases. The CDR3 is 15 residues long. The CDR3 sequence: CASSIAGASNTEAFF. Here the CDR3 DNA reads TGCGCCAGCAGTATCGCAGGGGCCTCGAACACTGAAGCTTTCTTT.

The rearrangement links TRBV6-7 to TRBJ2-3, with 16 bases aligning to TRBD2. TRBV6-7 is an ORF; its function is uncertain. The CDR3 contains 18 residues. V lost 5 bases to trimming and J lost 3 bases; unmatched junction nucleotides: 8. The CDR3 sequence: CASSKGLAGGPETDTQYF. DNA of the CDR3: TGTGCCAGCAGTAAGGGACTAGCGGGAGGGCCGGAGACAGATACGCAGTATTTT.

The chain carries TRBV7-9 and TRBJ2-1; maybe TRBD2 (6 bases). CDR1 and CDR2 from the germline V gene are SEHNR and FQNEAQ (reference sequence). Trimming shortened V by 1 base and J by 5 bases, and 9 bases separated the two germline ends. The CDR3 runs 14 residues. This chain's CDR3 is CASSLGRGDNEQFF. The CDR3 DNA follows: TGTGCCAGCAGCTTAGGGAGGGGTGACAATGAGCAGTTCTTC.

This chain's CDR3 is CASSLTGGANMNQPQHF. In DNA form, the CDR3 reads TGTGCCAGCAGCCTGACAGGGGGCGCGAATATGAATCAGCCCCAGCATTTT. This chain connects TRBV7-8 to TRBJ1-5, with 10 bases aligning to TRBD1. V gave up 5 bases and J gave up 4 bases; unmatched junction bases: 11. The germline gives CDR1 SGHVS, CDR2 FQNEAQ. The CDR3 is 17 amino acids.

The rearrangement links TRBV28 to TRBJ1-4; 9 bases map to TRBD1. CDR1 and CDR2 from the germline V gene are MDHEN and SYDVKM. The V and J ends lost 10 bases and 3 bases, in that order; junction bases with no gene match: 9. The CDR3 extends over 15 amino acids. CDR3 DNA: TGTGCCACCGGAACAGGGGGCTCGGCTAATGAAAAACTGTTTTTT. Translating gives CATGTGGSANEKLFF.

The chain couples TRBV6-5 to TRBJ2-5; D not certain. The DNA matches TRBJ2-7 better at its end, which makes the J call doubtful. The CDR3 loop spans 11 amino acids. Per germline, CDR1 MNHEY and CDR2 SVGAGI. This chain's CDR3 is CASSYLYEQYF. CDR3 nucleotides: TGTGCCAGCAGTTACCTGTACGAGCAGTACTTC.

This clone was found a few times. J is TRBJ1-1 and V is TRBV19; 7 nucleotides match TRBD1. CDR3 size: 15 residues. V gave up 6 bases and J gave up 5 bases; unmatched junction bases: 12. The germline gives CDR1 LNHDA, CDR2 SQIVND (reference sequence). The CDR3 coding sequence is TGTGCCAGTAGCCATATCCAGGGGGTATCGACTGAAGCTTTCTTT. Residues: CASSHIQGVSTEAFF.